A single sample is the source of the 22 T cell receptor beta chains below, sequenced in a study of blood T cell repertoires in COVID-19. Assay used: immunoSEQ multiplex PCR; TCRdb lists only in-frame clones, some missing. The data contain under 350,000 clones, roughly 91% of them singletons. Sequenced material: peripheral blood. These receptors were taken from a man in his forties with acute or convalescent COVID-19.

The genes are TRBV5-1 and TRBJ2-5; D uncertain. The CDR3 loop spans 15 amino acids. Germline loops: CDR1 SGHRS, CDR2 YFSETQ. V gave up 0 bases and J gave up 5 bases, with 14 bases separating them. CDR3 nucleotides: TGCGCCAGCAGCTTGGCCCCCAACACCGGGGAGACCCAGTACTTC. Amino acids: CASSLAPNTGETQYF.

The V call is TRBV28, the J call TRBJ2-7; 11 bases agree with TRBD2. Looked up from germline, CDR1 is MDHEN and CDR2 is SYDVKM. The V gene end was trimmed by 5 bases and the J gene end by 4 bases; junction bases not matched to a gene: 7. CDR3 length equals 15 residues. The CDR3 region has the DNA TGTGCCAGCAGTGATCCGACTAGCGGGGCTTACGAGCAGTACTTC. It is translated as CASSDPTSGAYEQYF.

This clone was seen once. V usage is TRBV6-5 and J usage is TRBJ1-1; D gene ambiguous. This CDR3 is 14 amino acids long. V lost 3 bases, J lost 0 bases, and 8 bases lay in between. The V gene's germline CDR1 is MNHEY and CDR2 SVGAGI. In DNA form, the CDR3 reads TGTGCCAGCAGTTATTCCCCCATGAACACTGAAGCTTTCTTT. Residues: CASSYSPMNTEAFF.

This chain connects TRBV5-4 to TRBJ2-6; 7 nucleotides match TRBD1. V dropped 4 bases and J dropped 12; count of bases not matched to a gene: 7. The CDR3 runs to 13 residues. Looked up from germline, CDR1 is SGHNT and CDR2 is YYREEE (reference sequence). The CDR3 DNA sequence: TGTGCCAGCAGCCCCAGGACAGGTCGCGTCCTGACTTTC. Translated: CASSPRTGRVLTF.

The chain is built from TRBV12-3 or TRBV12-4 and TRBJ2-7; no clear D. CDR3 length: 12 residues. V lost 6 bases to trimming and J lost 4 bases, with 10 bases between them. CDR3 in DNA: TGTGCCAGCAGGGGCCTCTCTTACGAGCAGTACTTC. Translation gives CASRGLSYEQYF.

J is TRBJ2-7 and V is TRBV7-8, with D possibly matching TRBD2 (6 bases). Germline V gives CDR1 SGHVS, CDR2 FQNEAQ. Trimming took off 7 bases at V and 4 bases at J, with 20 bases between the two ends. This CDR3 contains 15 residues. The CDR3 DNA reads TGTGCCAGCATCCTAGGGGCGGACCGGGGGTACGAGCAGTACTTC. As protein: CASILGADRGYEQYF.

This chain connects TRBV27 to TRBJ1-2; D gene unclear. Looked up from germline, CDR1 is MNHEY and CDR2 is SMNVEV (reference sequence). V lost 5 bases and J lost 0, with 22 bases in between. The CDR3 has 18 amino acids. The CDR3 DNA reads TGTGCCAGCAGTGCGGACTCTATTGGGCATCCTTCTAACTATGGCTACACCTTC. The encoded protein is CASSADSIGHPSNYGYTF.

Note on this clone: Other nucleotide sequences from this sample produce the same CDR3. This rearrangement joins TRBV27 to TRBJ1-5; D is unresolved. V lost 3 bases and J lost 7, with 10 bases in between. The CDR3 extends over 13 amino acids. Germline V gene lookup returns CDR1 MNHEY and CDR2 SMNVEV (reference sequence). CDR3 amino acids: CASSFAGDQPQHF. The CDR3 region has the DNA TGTGCCAGCAGTTTTGCGGGAGACCAGCCCCAGCATTTT.

This clone has more than one count but fewer than ten. J is TRBJ1-1 and V is TRBV19; a possible D gene is TRBD1 (6 bases). CDR1 is LNHDA, CDR2 SQIVND, per germline (reference sequence). The CDR3 length is 14 residues. The ends were cut back, 3 bases at V and 3 bases at J, with 11 bases in the middle. CDR3 nucleotides: TGTGCCAGTAGTATGTTTGGGGGCTACACTGAAGCTTTCTTT. Translating gives CASSMFGGYTEAFF.

The chain has TRBV5-5 and TRBJ1-5, with 8 bases lining up with TRBD1. This CDR3 is 14 amino acids long. CDR1 is SGHKS and CDR2 is YYEKEE in the germline V gene (reference sequence). The trim removed 4 bases at V and 1 base at J, leaving 1 base unmatched. CDR3 sequence (DNA): TGTGCCAGCAGCCAGGGGGCGAGCAATCAGCCCCAGCATTTT. It is translated as CASSQGASNQPQHF.

The chain recombines TRBV9 with TRBJ2-2; maybe TRBD2 (7 bases). The V end was cut by 4 bases, the J end by 1 base, with 17 bases between. Germline CDR1 reads SGDLS; CDR2 reads YYNGEE. The CDR3 extends over 17 amino acids. The CDR3 DNA reads as TGTGCCAGCAGCCCCCCGAGGGGGAGGGGGAACACCGGGGAGCTGTTTTTT. Translating gives CASSPPRGRGNTGELFF. Variable domain in full (rest from reference TRBV9 and TRBJ2-2): DSGVTQTPKHLITATGQRVTLRCSPRSGDLSVYWYQQSLDQGLQFLIQYYNGEERAKGNILERFSAQQFPDLHSELNLSSLELGDSALYFCASSPPRGRGNTGELFFGEGSRLTVL.

In the case of this clone: The same CDR3 arises from other DNA sequences in this sample as well. CDR3 sequence (DNA): TGTGCCAGCAGTGAAGGGGCAGACTATGGCTACACCTTC. Residues: CASSEGADYGYTF. The chain has TRBV2 and TRBJ1-2; D is undetermined. The CDR3 consists of 13 residues. V was cut by 1 base and J by 3 bases, with 6 bases left in between. Germline V gene sequence: CDR1 SNHLY, CDR2 FYNNEI.

The chain joins TRBV5-6 to TRBJ1-6, with 8 bases matching TRBD1. V lost 4 bases and J lost 5; bases outside the gene matches: 8. The CDR3 loop spans 16 amino acids. In germline, CDR1 is SGHDT, CDR2 YYEEEE. Here the CDR3 DNA reads TGTGCCAGCAGCCCGTTGACAGGGGCGCATAATTCACCCCTCCACTTT. Translating it yields CASSPLTGAHNSPLHF.

V gene TRBV7-2 combines with J gene TRBJ1-6; maybe TRBD1 (5 bases). In germline, CDR1 is SGHTA, CDR2 FQGNSA. The CDR3 sequence is 14 residues long. V lost 5 bases and J lost 8, with 13 bases in between. The chain's CDR3 is CASSPGGGYSPLHF. Here the CDR3 DNA reads TGTGCCAGCAGCCCCGGGGGGGGTTATTCACCCCTCCACTTT.

The chain employs TRBV2 and TRBJ2-7; 11 bases map to TRBD1. Trimming cost V 7 bases and J 4 bases; bases outside gene matches: 9. This CDR3 contains 15 residues. The germline gives CDR1 SNHLY, CDR2 FYNNEI. The CDR3 loop reads CASILSGTGGYEQYF. In DNA, the CDR3 is TGTGCCAGCATTCTTTCCGGGACAGGGGGGTACGAGCAGTACTTC.

The chain links TRBV15 to TRBJ2-7; 8 bases map to TRBD1. This CDR3 comprises 13 residues. The ends lost 4 bases at V and 8 bases at J; junction bases unmatched: 7. Germline assignment: CDR1 LNHNV and CDR2 YYDKDF (reference sequence). The DNA of the CDR3 is TGTGCCACCAGCAAGGACAGGGAATATCAGCAGTACTTC. It codes for CATSKDREYQQYF.

V and J are TRBV19 and TRBJ1-1; 7 bases are shared with TRBD1. Germline trimming cut 9 bases from V and 5 bases from J; bases unmatched to any gene: 12. The V gene's germline CDR1 is LNHDA and CDR2 SQIVND (reference sequence). The CDR3 is 14 residues long. CDR3 in DNA: TGTGCCAGCCGCGCCCACAGGGGTGGTACTGAAGCTTTCTTT. Translating gives CASRAHRGGTEAFF.

J is TRBJ1-2 and V is TRBV30, with a weak D call TRBD1 (6 bases). Germline V gives CDR1 GTSNPN, CDR2 SVGIG (reference sequence). V dropped 2 bases and J dropped 6 bases, with 13 bases sitting between them. This CDR3 comprises 13 residues. The CDR3 sequence: CAWSSGRGNGYTF. The CDR3 nucleotides are TGTGCCTGGAGTAGCGGCAGGGGCAATGGCTACACCTTC.

This clone was counted a few times. Relative to the germline gene, one junction end is altered; a read error may explain this. The CDR3 sequence: CASSPGTAFIF. The CDR3 DNA is TGTGCCAGCAGCCCCGGGACAGCGTTTATCTTC. The gene calls are TRBV7-9 and TRBJ1-2, with TRBD1 matching over 7 bases. The CDR3 has 11 amino acids. Germline V lookup: CDR1 SEHNR, CDR2 FQNEAQ (reference sequence).

V is TRBV5-6 and J is TRBJ2-5, with a possible D match to TRBD2 (6 bases). This CDR3 is built from 12 residues. Germline CDR1 and CDR2: SGHDT and YYEEEE. Trimming cost V 4 bases and J 5 bases, with 9 bases left between them. The CDR3 reads CASSRAGETQYF. CDR3 nucleotide sequence: TGTGCCAGCAGCCGGGCGGGGGAGACCCAGTACTTC.

The V gene is TRBV7-2, the J gene TRBJ1-2; 8 bases match TRBD1. The J segment lost 4 bases and the V segment lost 2 bases, leaving 9 bases of the junction unmatched. Germline V gene lookup returns CDR1 SGHTA and CDR2 FQGNSA. This CDR3 has 16 residues. DNA for the CDR3: TGTGCCAGCAGCTTAACTTACAGGGGGAATCTCTATGGCTACACCTTC. It yields the protein CASSLTYRGNLYGYTF. The full variable domain, with the rest looked up from reference TRBV7-2 and TRBJ1-2, is GAGVSQSPSNKVTEKGKDVELRCDPISGHTALYWYRQSLGQGLEFLIYFQGNSAPDKSGLPSDRFSAERTGGSVSTLTIQRTQQEDSAVYLCASSLTYRGNLYGYTFGSGTRLTVV.

V gene TRBV7-9 combines with J gene TRBJ1-1; 7 nucleotides align to TRBD1. Germline CDR1 SEHNR, CDR2 FQNEAQ (reference sequence). The CDR3 runs to 14 residues. Unmatched junction bases numbered 4, after V lost 5 bases and J lost 1 base. Here the CDR3 DNA reads TGTGCCAGCAGCCGCGAGGGGGCGAACACTGAAGCTTTCTTT. This sequence encodes CASSREGANTEAFF. The variable domain in full, with the rest retrieved from reference TRBV7-9 and TRBJ1-1, is DTGVSQNPRHKITKRGQNVTFRCDPISEHNRLYWYRQTLGQGPEFLTYFQNEAQLEKSRLLSDRFSAERPKGSFSTLEIQRTEQGDSAMYLCASSREGANTEAFFGQGTRLTVV.